What follows are 14 T cell receptor beta chains derived from one specimen sequenced in a study of CD8 T cells in ankylosing spondylitis (dated by TCRdb to about 2017). Study-wide conclusions, independent of this receptor: A TCR beta motif made up of several highly homologous amino acid variants appeared to be characteristic of blood from ankylosing spondylitis patients.

No antigen has been identified for these receptors. The method was 5' RACE. Sequencer: Illumina HiSeq 2500. The raw public data were reprocessed by TCRdb itself: fastp quality trimming at Q25, MiXCR clonotype calling, in-frame beta chains only. All rows with the same CDR3 protein become a single entry with the most common DNA and genes. In all, the sample holds around 770,000 distinct CDR3 sequences, and roughly 12% of those were seen once. The top ten clones comprise 0.51% of the sample. Material for sequencing was blood, either unsorted or a sorted T cell fraction (not recorded which). The receptor set was obtained from a male donor with ankylosing spondylitis.

The chain has TRBV5-6 and TRBJ2-7, with D perhaps being TRBD1 or TRBD2 (6 bases each). Germline CDR1 reads SGHDT; CDR2 reads YYEEEE. This CDR3 has 13 amino acids. The germline V and J ends were trimmed by 3 bases and 4 bases, with 11 bases remaining between them. CDR3 sequence: CASSWGAEYEQYF. The CDR3, as DNA: TGTGCCAGCAGCTGGGGGGCGGAGTACGAGCAGTACTTC.

The sample holds one count of this clonotype. DNA of the CDR3: TGCGCCAGCAGTGAGGTTTCCCATGAGCAGTTCTTC. It is translated as CASSEVSHEQFF. The rearrangement uses TRBV10-1 and TRBJ2-1; D is ambiguous. V shed 2 bases and J shed 8 bases, with 7 bases lying between them. The V gene's germline CDR1 is WNHNN and CDR2 SYGVQD (reference sequence). This CDR3 comprises 12 residues.

The rearrangement links TRBV6-2 or TRBV6-3 to TRBJ2-1, with TRBD1 identical over 8 bases. The V gene's germline CDR1 is MNHEY and CDR2 SVGEGT. J lost 5 bases, V lost 6 bases, and 6 bases had no gene match. The CDR3 spans 14 residues. CDR3 in amino acids: CASRRTGTNNEQFF. CDR3 in DNA: TGTGCCAGCAGACGGACAGGGACCAACAATGAGCAGTTCTTC.

This clonotype was recorded a few times. This chain joins TRBV7-8 and TRBJ2-3; D unresolved. In germline, CDR1 is SGHVS, CDR2 FQNEAQ. The V end was cut by 7 bases, the J end by 3 bases, with 11 bases between. The CDR3 is 13 residues long. The CDR3 bases are TGTGCCAGCACTGAAAGGGCGACAGATACGCAGTATTTT. This gives the protein CASTERATDTQYF.

This clonotype was counted a few times. This chain joins TRBV27 and TRBJ2-7, with 8 nucleotides matching TRBD1. The CDR3 runs 16 residues. CDR1 MNHEY and CDR2 SMNVEV come from the germline V gene (reference sequence). V lost 6 bases and J lost 4; bases outside the gene matches: 14. Here the CDR3 DNA reads TGTGCCAGCAGCTTCGGGCGGGGACAGGCAACTTACGAGCAGTACTTC. This codes for CASSFGRGQATYEQYF.

This clonotype has a handful of counts. The J gene is TRBJ2-7, the V gene TRBV24-1; a possible D gene is TRBD1 (5 bases). The V end was cut by 3 bases, the J end by 1 base, with 12 bases between. The CDR3 is 15 residues long. From germline, CDR1 is KGHDR and CDR2 SFDVKD. CDR3 DNA sequence: TGTGCCACCAGTGATGCTCGGACAAAGTCCTACGAGCAGTACTTC. Protein: CATSDARTKSYEQYF.

This clonotype was found many times. The chain employs TRBV5-1 and TRBJ2-5; TRBD1 might be the D (6 bases). CDR1 is SGHRS and CDR2 is YFSETQ in the germline V gene. This CDR3 region has 14 residues. The V end lost 1 base, the J end lost 4 bases, and 11 bases lay between the germline ends. DNA for the CDR3: TGCGCCAGCAGCTTGTATCCCAGGGGAGAGACCCAGTACTTC. Protein product: CASSLYPRGETQYF.

This clonotype was counted many times. The rearrangement joins TRBV7-9 to TRBJ2-7, with D unresolved. The germline gives CDR1 SEHNR, CDR2 FQNEAQ (reference sequence). V was trimmed by 3 bases and J by 1 base, leaving 7 bases between them. The CDR3 totals 13 residues. CDR3 residues: CASSFLGSYEQYF. CDR3 bases: TGTGCCAGCAGCTTCTTGGGATCCTACGAGCAGTACTTC.

V and J are TRBV7-2 and TRBJ2-5; D might be TRBD1 or TRBD2, each matching 5 bases. Germline V CDR1 and CDR2: SGHTA, FQGNSA. Trimming took 1 base from V and 4 from J, leaving 10 bases between them. The CDR3 spans 14 residues. CDR3 protein: CASSLDWDRETQYF. DNA for the CDR3: TGTGCCAGCAGCTTAGATTGGGACCGAGAGACCCAGTACTTC.

This clonotype has just a few counts. The genes are TRBV10-3 and TRBJ2-1; TRBD2 aligns across 14 bases. V trimming: 6 bases; J trimming: 10 bases; junction bases outside the gene matches: 5. The CDR3 extends over 14 amino acids. Germline values: CDR1 ENHRY, CDR2 SYGVKD. The CDR3 nucleotides read TGTGCCATCAGGGCGGGACTAGCGGGAGAAGAGCAGTTCTTC. It specifies CAIRAGLAGEEQFF.

The chain couples TRBV20-1 to TRBJ1-2, with D possibly being TRBD1 (5 bases). The CDR3 covers 15 residues. Germline V lookup: CDR1 DFQATT, CDR2 SNEGSKA (reference sequence). Trimming stripped 6 bases from V and 4 bases from J, with 21 bases between. CDR3 coding DNA: TGCAGTGCCTCAGCCGGGGCAGCCCATTCCTATGGCTACACCTTC. Translated, it gives CSASAGAAHSYGYTF.

The chain uses TRBV7-2 and TRBJ1-2; D unclear. The CDR3 is 13 amino acids. The V end lost 3 bases, the J end lost 3 bases, and 8 bases lay between the germline ends. Germline CDR1 and CDR2: SGHTA and FQGNSA. In DNA form, the CDR3 reads TGTGCCAGCAGCTTTGAGCGTTACTATGGCTACACCTTC. Encoded protein: CASSFERYYGYTF.

This clonotype was picked up a small number of times. J is TRBJ2-1 and V is TRBV15; tentative D call: TRBD1 (6 bases). The length of the CDR3 is 14 residues. Germline V lookup: CDR1 LNHNV, CDR2 YYDKDF (reference sequence). The germline V and J ends were trimmed by 4 bases and 4 bases, with 11 bases remaining between them. DNA of the CDR3: TGTGCCACCAGCATACAGGGTGTTTACAATGAGCAGTTCTTC. Residues: CATSIQGVYNEQFF. Combining the CDR3 with reference TRBV15 and TRBJ2-1 gives the whole variable domain DAMVIQNPRYQVTQFGKPVTLSCSQTLNHNVMYWYQQKSSQAPKLLFHYYDKDFNNEADTPDNFQSRRPNTSFCFLDIRSPGLGDTAMYLCATSIQGVYNEQFFGPGTRLTVL.

This clonotype has only a few counts. The chain links TRBV28 to TRBJ1-2; no clear D gene. The CDR3 contains 15 residues. V was shortened by 6 bases and J by 2 bases, with 16 bases between the two germline ends. Germline loops: CDR1 MDHEN, CDR2 SYDVKM. CDR3 amino acids: CASRDVSDLNYGYTF. The CDR3 nucleotides are TGTGCCAGCAGAGATGTGTCGGATTTGAACTATGGCTACACCTTC.